These 15 T cell receptor beta chains share one sample of origin, sequenced in a study of response to subunit inactivated influenza vaccine. A single record per CDR3 protein comes from TCRdb applying MiXCR to the RT-PCR reads. The sample lists a few hundred thousand distinct CDR3 sequences, around 13% occurring once. The material sequenced was PBMCs from blood, taken 11 to 12 days after vaccination. Receptor source: a man aged 45-65 years who received an inactivated influenza vaccine.

To note about this clonotype: This may be a read error, as it is one base from a much larger clone. The DNA is omitted, as the CDR3 cannot be located on it reliably, and the CDR3 follows TCRdb's listing. The rearrangement links TRBV12-3 or TRBV12-4 to TRBJ2-1; no DNA check was done on the table's D call, TRBD1. The CDR3 has 15 amino acids, counting both end residues. The CDR3: CASSSSGDNYNEQLF.

The sample holds many counts of this clonotype. The CDR3 loop reads CASSSSMDTQYF. The CDR3 DNA follows: TGCGCCAGCAGCTCCAGTATGGATACGCAGTATTTT. The J gene is TRBJ2-3, the V gene TRBV5-1; the D is unclear. From germline, CDR1 is SGHRS and CDR2 YFSETQ. CDR3 length equals 12 residues. Trimming took off 3 bases at V and 6 bases at J, with 8 bases between the two ends.

There are many counts of this clonotype. This chain links TRBV20-1 with TRBJ2-7; D is uncertain. This CDR3 is built from 11 residues. CDR1 and CDR2 from the germline V gene are DFQATT and SNEGSKA (reference sequence). V was shortened by 2 bases and J by 4 bases, with 6 bases between the two germline ends. This CDR3 is CSARSGYEQYF. CDR3 DNA: TGCAGTGCTAGATCAGGTTACGAGCAGTACTTC.

This clonotype was detected many times. This chain uses TRBV4-3 with TRBJ2-7; D unclear. The germline V gene has CDR1 LGHNA and CDR2 YSLEER. V was pared by 1 base and J by 6 bases, with 13 bases between. The CDR3 length is 14 residues. CDR3 coding DNA: TGCGCCAGCAGCCAAGCAGGTGGCAGCTTCGAGCAGTACTTC. Protein sequence: CASSQAGGSFEQYF.

As regards this clonotype: Being one base from a much bigger clone, this may be a read error. The DNA of the CDR3 is TGTGCCAGCAGTTACTCGTGGTACAATGAGCAGTTCTTC. Protein product: CASSYSWYNEQFF. This chain links TRBV6-2 or TRBV6-3 with TRBJ2-1, with no clear D. The CDR3 contains 13 residues. V lost 0 bases and J 4 bases, leaving 4 bases between the germline ends. The germline V gene encodes CDR1 MNHEY and CDR2 SVGEGT.

This clonotype was found a few times. The V gene is TRBV6-2 or TRBV6-3, the J gene TRBJ2-7; D not certain. Between the trimmed V and J ends, which lost 4 bases and 4 bases, there was a span of 8 bases. Germline lookup yields CDR1 MNHEY and CDR2 SVGEGT. There are 12 residues in the CDR3. CDR3 region: CASSSWQYEQYF. The DNA of the CDR3 is TGTGCCAGCAGTTCATGGCAATACGAGCAGTACTTC.

The chain has TRBV20-1 and TRBJ2-1; no firm D call. Germline CDR1 is DFQATT and CDR2 is SNEGSKA (reference sequence). Trimming pared 3 bases from V and 0 bases from J, leaving 9 bases between. This CDR3 has 14 amino acids. In DNA, the CDR3 is TGCAGTGCTAGTCATCCTTCCTCCTACAATGAGCAGTTCTTC. As protein: CSASHPSSYNEQFF.

The J gene is TRBJ2-1, the V gene TRBV10-3; D perhaps matches TRBD2 (6 bases). Trimming shortened V by 0 bases and J by 15 bases, and 15 bases separated the two germline ends. The CDR3 is 13 amino acids. Germline lookup yields CDR1 ENHRY and CDR2 SYGVKD. This CDR3 is CAISESVTSGVFF. The CDR3 DNA is TGTGCCATCAGTGAGTCGGTGACTAGTGGAGTGTTCTTC.

Details on this clonotype: Its ends do not fully match the called genes, so a read error is possible. V usage is TRBV7-2 and J usage is TRBJ2-3, with D possibly being TRBD2 (7 bases). This CDR3 comprises 15 residues. Germline CDR1 and CDR2: SGHTA and FQGNSA. For the CDR3, the DNA is TGTGCCATCAGCTTAGGGGGGGGGAGCACAGATACGCAGTATTTT. It specifies CAISLGGGSTDTQYF.

This clonotype was counted only a few times. This chain joins TRBV7-8 and TRBJ1-2; TRBD1 matches 10 bases. Germline assignment: CDR1 SGHVS and CDR2 FQNEAQ. Trimming removed 1 base from V and 4 bases from J; junction bases left unmatched: 6. This CDR3 region has 16 residues. The CDR3: CASSLVFGQGGYGYTF. The CDR3 nucleotides read TGTGCCAGCAGCTTAGTCTTCGGACAGGGGGGCTATGGCTACACCTTC. Full variable domain (rest looked up from reference TRBV7-8 and TRBJ1-2): GAGVSQSPRYKVAKRGQDVALRCDPISGHVSLFWYQQALGQGPEFLTYFQNEAQLDKSGLPSDRFFAERPEGSVSTLKIQRTQQEDSAVYLCASSLVFGQGGYGYTFGSGTRLTVV.

The chain uses TRBV12-3 or TRBV12-4 and TRBJ2-3; 10 bases align to TRBD2. J gave up 5 bases and V 6 bases, and 11 bases lay outside the gene matches. The CDR3 extends over 16 amino acids. CDR3 loop: CASSPSGGVRRDTQYF. The DNA for the CDR3 is TGTGCCAGCAGCCCAAGCGGGGGGGTCCGGAGAGATACGCAGTATTTT.

This sequence joins TRBV9 and TRBJ1-2, with D uncertain. V gave up 4 bases and J gave up 7 bases, with 17 bases separating them. This CDR3 spans 14 amino acids. Germline lookup yields CDR1 SGDLS and CDR2 YYNGEE. CDR3 bases: TGTGCCAGCAGCCGGTCAGGCAAACCGGTTGGCTACACCTTC. Its protein product is CASSRSGKPVGYTF.

CDR3 nucleotide sequence: TGTGCCAGTCCCATGGCGGGGGGAAAGGGGACCTACGAGCAGTACTTC. Translated, it gives CASPMAGGKGTYEQYF. The V gene is TRBV27, the J gene TRBJ2-7; the match to TRBD2 covers 8 bases. The V gene's germline CDR1 is MNHEY and CDR2 SMNVEV (reference sequence). V dropped 9 bases and J dropped 2; count of bases not matched to a gene: 15. The CDR3 has 16 amino acids.

The rearrangement uses TRBV3-1 and TRBJ2-1, with 8 bases identical to TRBD1. This CDR3 is 16 amino acids long. Germline V gives CDR1 LGHDT, CDR2 YNNKEL (reference sequence). V gave up 0 bases and J gave up 6 bases; unmatched junction bases: 7. This chain's CDR3 is CASSQDQGAVVNEQFF. The CDR3 DNA is TGTGCCAGCAGCCAAGACCAGGGGGCAGTAGTCAATGAGCAGTTCTTC.

The V call is TRBV11-2, the J call TRBJ2-3, with D perhaps TRBD2 (5 bases). Germline V CDR1 and CDR2: SGHAT, FQNNGV. There are 15 residues in the CDR3. V gave up 3 bases and J gave up 2 bases, with 12 bases separating them. CDR3 nucleotide sequence: TGTGCCAGCAGCTTTAGCGCCTCCCTCACAGATACGCAGTATTTT. It yields the protein CASSFSASLTDTQYF.